This TCR beta chain is drawn from a study of human T cells and chemical hapten exposure. Study background: 2% DPC applied to an approximately 2 cm by approximately 2 cm arm area sensitized donors.

This clonotype was seen only a few times. The CDR3 runs to 17 residues. Per the germline V gene, CDR1 is MDHEN and CDR2 is SYDVKM. The germline V and J ends were trimmed by 4 bases and 7 bases, with 20 bases remaining between them. As for time point: pre-sensitization, week 0. Specified treatment: therapeutic diphenylcyclopropenone sensitization with weekly scalp DPC. TCRdb reprocessed the RACE reads with MiXCR, giving one entry per CDR3 protein. The profile shows more than 250,000 distinct CDR3 sequences, approximately 8.6% of them singletons. This chain links TRBV28 with TRBJ1-6, with D possibly matching TRBD1 (6 bases). The sample here was whole blood, taken in connection with sensitization to the hapten diphenylcyclopropenone (DPC). This TCR was sampled from a woman aged 40-49 years with alopecia areata. Some clones in this sample may be carry-over from other donors' samples. CDR3 DNA sequence: TGTGCCAGCAGTTCCCCACGGACAGCTCAGAAAAATTCACCCCTCCACTTT. This sequence encodes CASSSPRTAQKNSPLHF.